A single sample gave rise to the 5 T cell receptor beta chains below, sequenced in a study of cytomegalovirus exposure and HLA in healthy donors. The data were produced by immunoSEQ multiplex PCR, yet TCRdb's version contains in-frame clones alone and is incomplete. In the table there are about 95,000 clones, 85% of which are singletons. Sequencing was performed on PBMCs. These receptors were collected from a man between 18 and 35 years old in good health and CMV-seropositive.

This clone was detected once. The chain has TRBV28 and TRBJ1-2; 9 bases match TRBD1. Germline-derived CDR1 and CDR2 are MDHEN and SYDVKM. The CDR3 extends over 16 amino acids. The V segment lost 6 bases and the J segment 6 bases; nucleotides outside the gene matches: 14. DNA of the CDR3: TGTGCCAGCAGCCTGTTCCACAGGGGGCTCGTAGATGGCTACACCTTC. This encodes CASSLFHRGLVDGYTF.

The gene calls are TRBV29-1 and TRBJ1-2; unclear D gene. Germline-derived CDR1 and CDR2 are SQVTM and ANQGSEA. The CDR3 runs 14 residues. Trimming took off 6 bases at V and 7 bases at J, with 21 bases between the two ends. Here the CDR3 DNA reads TGCAGCGTCCTTCTGAGGTTTCCGGGTGGTGGCTACACCTTC. Its protein is CSVLLRFPGGGYTF.

This clone showed up just a few times. V gene TRBV2 combines with J gene TRBJ2-7; 9 bases fit TRBD2. With V trimmed by 7 bases and J by 3 bases, 7 bases remained unmatched. The CDR3 spans 14 residues. CDR1 and CDR2 (germline): SNHLY, FYNNEI. DNA for the CDR3: TGTGCCAGCATTAGGCGGGAGGGCCTCTACGAGCAGTACGTC. Translation gives CASIRREGLYEQYV.

The V and J genes are TRBV28 and TRBJ2-7, with D perhaps TRBD2 (5 bases). The CDR3 length is 15 residues. V was pared by 2 bases and J by 4 bases, with 15 bases between. Per the germline V gene, CDR1 is MDHEN and CDR2 is SYDVKM. For the CDR3, the DNA is TGTGCCAGCAGTTTAGAGGGAACGAGGAGTTACGAGCAGTACTTC. Its translation is CASSLEGTRSYEQYF.

The chain has TRBV28 and TRBJ1-5; D is possibly TRBD1 (5 bases). The CDR3 runs 14 residues. V gave up 3 bases and J gave up 3 bases, with 9 bases separating them. Germline V CDR1 and CDR2: MDHEN, SYDVKM. CDR3 sequence (DNA): TGTGCCAGCAGTTTGGTGGGGCCCAATCAGCCCCAGCATTTT. Its protein product is CASSLVGPNQPQHF.